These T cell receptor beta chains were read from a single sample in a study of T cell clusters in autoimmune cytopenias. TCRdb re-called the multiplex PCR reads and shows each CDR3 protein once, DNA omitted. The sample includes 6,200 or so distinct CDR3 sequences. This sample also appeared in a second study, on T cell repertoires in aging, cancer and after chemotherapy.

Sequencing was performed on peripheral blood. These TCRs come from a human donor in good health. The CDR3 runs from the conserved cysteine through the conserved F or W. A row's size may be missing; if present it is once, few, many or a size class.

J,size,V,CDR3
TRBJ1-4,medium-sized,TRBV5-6,CASSGQVGEKLFF
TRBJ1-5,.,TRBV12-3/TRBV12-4,CASSLTSHQPQHF
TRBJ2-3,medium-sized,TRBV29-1,CSTRGGEGTDTQYF
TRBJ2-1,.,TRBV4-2,CASSQRLLAGANEQFF
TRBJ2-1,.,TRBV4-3,CASSQEVRDRAYNEQFF
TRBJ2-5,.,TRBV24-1,CATKSHRDGVQETQYF
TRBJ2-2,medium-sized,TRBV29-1,CSVPQAGAVTGELFF
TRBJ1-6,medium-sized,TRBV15,CATSRTAGILNSPLHF
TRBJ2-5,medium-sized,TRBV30,CAWSEGRWQGQETQYF
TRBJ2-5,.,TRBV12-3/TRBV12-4,CASSLTQETQYF
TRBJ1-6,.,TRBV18,CASSPPQPWTGRSPLHF
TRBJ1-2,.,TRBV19,CASSDATFKQGSGDGYTF
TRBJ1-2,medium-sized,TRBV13,CASSLTGTDPYGYTF
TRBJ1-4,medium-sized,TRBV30,CAWTGTTNEKLFF
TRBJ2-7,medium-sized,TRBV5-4,CASSSSYEQYF
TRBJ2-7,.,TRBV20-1,CSARISGSDYEQYF